The entry below gives a single TCR beta chain sequence along with its context. Its antigen is undetermined. The time point is: baseline pretreatment blood. Described treatment: 15 Gy SBRT to primary tumor, nephrectomy 4 weeks later. Blood was sampled at baseline, 2 weeks and 4 weeks after SBRT. This renal cell carcinoma was of the clear cell type. Germline CDR1 SGHTS, CDR2 YDEGEE. V was pared by 0 bases and J by 1 base, with 10 bases between. This CDR3 contains 15 residues. The record originates from a study of radiation and T cells in renal cell carcinoma. Whole-study findings and limits: Top tumor clonotypes rose in blood 2 weeks post-radiation, then contracted.

Method: immunoSEQ multiplex PCR; TCRdb's copy keeps in-frame clones and lacks some. Of 100,000 or so clones in the sample, 70% to 90% are singletons; the top ten hold roughly 8%. The genes are TRBV5-8 and TRBJ1-2; no reliable D call. The receptor was derived from a man aged 50 to 60 with renal cell carcinoma. The sequences come from blood, collected from a patient whose treatment included radiotherapy and nephrectomy. The CDR3 bases are TGTGCCAGCAGCTTGGCAAGGGAACATAACTATGGCTACACCTTC. It translates to CASSLAREHNYGYTF.